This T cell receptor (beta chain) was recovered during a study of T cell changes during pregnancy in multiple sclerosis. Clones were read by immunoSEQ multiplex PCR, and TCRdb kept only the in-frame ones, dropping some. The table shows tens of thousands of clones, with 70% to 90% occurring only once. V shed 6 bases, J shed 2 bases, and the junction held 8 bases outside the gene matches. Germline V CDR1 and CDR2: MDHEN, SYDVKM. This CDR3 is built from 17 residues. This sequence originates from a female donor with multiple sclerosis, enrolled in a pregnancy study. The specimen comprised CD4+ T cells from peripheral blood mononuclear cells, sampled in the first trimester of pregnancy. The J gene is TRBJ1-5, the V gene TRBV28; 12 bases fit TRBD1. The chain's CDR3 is CASRPWGQGAGNQPQHF. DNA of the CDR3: TGTGCCAGCAGACCCTGGGGACAGGGGGCGGGCAATCAGCCCCAGCATTTT.